These 11 T cell receptor beta chains were sequenced from one sample in a study of blood T cell repertoires in COVID-19. The repertoire was sequenced with immunoSEQ multiplex PCR; TCRdb's copy has only in-frame clones and lacks some. The data show some 130,000 clones, 90% seen once. Sample: peripheral blood. Receptors were obtained from a man between 60 and 75 years old with COVID-19, enrolled during active disease.

The chain uses TRBV7-9 and TRBJ2-1; D might be TRBD1 (6 bases). V lost 4 bases, J lost 6 bases, and 13 bases lay in between. CDR3 length: 14 amino acids. The V gene's germline CDR1 is SEHNR and CDR2 FQNEAQ (reference sequence). This chain's CDR3 is CASSSRGGSNEQFF. CDR3 bases: TGTGCCAGCAGCTCCCGAGGGGGTAGCAATGAGCAGTTCTTC.

The CDR3 loop reads CASSTTGRGNQPQHF. In nucleotides, the CDR3 is TGTGCCAGCTCAACCACGGGAAGAGGCAATCAGCCCCAGCATTTT. V gene TRBV18 combines with J gene TRBJ1-5; D gene unclear. The CDR3 extends over 15 amino acids. CDR1 and CDR2 (germline): KGHSH, LQKENI. Trimming left V 5 bases short and J 2 bases short, with 13 bases between.

The V call is TRBV24-1, the J call TRBJ1-1; tentative D call: TRBD1 (5 bases). This CDR3 spans 13 amino acids. Germline loops: CDR1 KGHDR, CDR2 SFDVKD. V lost 1 base to trimming and J lost 5 bases, with 7 bases between them. DNA of the CDR3: TGTGCCACCAGTGATTTTGACAGTACTGAAGCTTTCTTT. Residues: CATSDFDSTEAFF.

V is TRBV6-1 and J is TRBJ1-6; D ambiguous. The CDR3 extends over 12 amino acids. V lost 3 bases to trimming and J lost 7 bases, with 4 bases between them. CDR1 and CDR2 (germline): MNHNS, SASEGT. CDR3: CASSDRNSPLHF. The CDR3 nucleotides are TGTGCCAGCAGTGATCGGAATTCACCCCTCCACTTT.

V is TRBV5-4 and J is TRBJ2-7; 7 bases are shared with TRBD1. The germline CDR1 and CDR2 sequences are SGHNT and YYREEE (reference sequence). The CDR3 totals 16 residues. V was clipped by 4 bases and J by 3 bases; unmatched bases: 13. CDR3 nucleotides: TGTGCCAGCAGCATTGGCCGGGACAGCGGATTCTACGAGCAGTACTTC. It encodes CASSIGRDSGFYEQYF.

The V gene is TRBV25-1, the J gene TRBJ1-2, with a possible D match to TRBD1 (6 bases). CDR3 length: 16 amino acids. With 1 base removed from V and 4 bases from J, the gap between germline ends came to 16 bases. Germline values: CDR1 MGHDK, CDR2 SYGVNS. The CDR3 DNA reads TGTGCCAGCAGTGAATTTGACACAGGGTTGGGCTATGGCTACACCTTC. Translated: CASSEFDTGLGYGYTF.

V is TRBV4-3 and J is TRBJ1-2, with a tentative D call TRBD1 (5 bases). The CDR3 runs to 15 residues. V lost 5 bases and J 8 bases, leaving 21 bases between the germline ends. Germline CDR1 LGHNA, CDR2 YSLEER. The CDR3 DNA reads as TGCGCCAGCAGCAGGGGAAAACCCCCTACGCTCGGCTACACCTTC. Residues: CASSRGKPPTLGYTF.

This chain connects TRBV4-1 to TRBJ1-1; 7 nucleotides match TRBD1. CDR1 and CDR2 from the germline V gene are MGHRA and YSYEKL. This CDR3 spans 18 amino acids. V dropped 4 bases and J dropped 7; count of bases not matched to a gene: 21. CDR3 sequence: CASSPHTQEDRLDVEAFF. The CDR3 DNA follows: TGCGCCAGCAGCCCCCATACTCAAGAGGACAGGTTGGATGTTGAAGCTTTCTTT.

The chain couples TRBV9 to TRBJ1-3, with 10 bases identical to TRBD1. The V gene end was trimmed by 3 bases and the J gene end by 2 bases; junction bases not matched to a gene: 8. CDR1 and CDR2 (germline): SGDLS, YYNGEE. The length of the CDR3 is 17 residues. This CDR3 reads CASSEGQGLIAGNTIYF. CDR3 sequence (DNA): TGTGCCAGCAGCGAGGGACAGGGGTTGATAGCTGGAAACACCATATATTTT.

J is TRBJ2-2 and V is TRBV29-1, with 11 bases aligning to TRBD1. J lost 4 bases, V lost 5 bases, and 9 bases had no gene match. The CDR3 runs to 16 residues. The germline V gene has CDR1 SQVTM and CDR2 ANQGSEA. CDR3 DNA sequence: TGCAGCGTTTTCGGACAGGGGGCGGGGAGCACCGGGGAGCTGTTTTTT. Protein sequence: CSVFGQGAGSTGELFF.

The chain has TRBV27 and TRBJ1-5, with no clear D. CDR1 is MNHEY, CDR2 SMNVEV, per germline (reference sequence). V lost 7 bases and J lost 0, with 22 bases in between. The CDR3 extends over 18 amino acids. The CDR3 loop is CASTPAMVEGYSNQPQHF. In DNA form, the CDR3 reads TGTGCCAGCACCCCCGCCATGGTTGAGGGATATAGCAATCAGCCCCAGCATTTT.